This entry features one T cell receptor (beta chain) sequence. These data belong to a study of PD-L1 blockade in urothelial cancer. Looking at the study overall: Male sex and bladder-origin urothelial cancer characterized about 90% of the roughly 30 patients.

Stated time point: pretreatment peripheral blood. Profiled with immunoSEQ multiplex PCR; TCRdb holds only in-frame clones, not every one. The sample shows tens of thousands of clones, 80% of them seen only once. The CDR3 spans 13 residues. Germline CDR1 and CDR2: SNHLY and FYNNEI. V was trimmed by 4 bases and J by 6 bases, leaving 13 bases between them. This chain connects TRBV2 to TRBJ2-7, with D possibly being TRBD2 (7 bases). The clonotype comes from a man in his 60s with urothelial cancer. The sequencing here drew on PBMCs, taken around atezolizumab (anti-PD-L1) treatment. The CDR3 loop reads CASSVRGAGEQYF. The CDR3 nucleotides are TGTGCCAGCAGTGTTCGGGGGGCGGGCGAGCAGTACTTC.